The sequence of this TCR beta chain was determined in a study of T cell repertoires in cytomegalovirus infection. One entry per CDR3 protein, called by TCRdb with MiXCR from the reads. The sample records around 81,000 distinct CDR3 sequences, approximately 40% being singletons. CDR1 is SGHAT, CDR2 FQNNGV, per germline. The CDR3 has 17 amino acids. The V and J ends lost 6 bases and 4 bases, in that order; junction bases with no gene match: 11. On this clonotype itself: The antigen is unknown.

This material consisted of CD8+ T cells from cultured PBMCs, taken from culture after CMV antigen stimulation. This rearrangement joins TRBV11-2 to TRBJ2-2, with 10 bases aligning to TRBD1. This TCR was recovered from a human donor in good health (CMV status not recorded). Some clones in this sample may be carry-over from other donors' samples. Here the CDR3 reads CASRSPSGTGATGELFF. The CDR3 DNA follows: TGTGCCAGCAGATCTCCTTCCGGGACAGGGGCCACCGGGGAGCTGTTTTTT.